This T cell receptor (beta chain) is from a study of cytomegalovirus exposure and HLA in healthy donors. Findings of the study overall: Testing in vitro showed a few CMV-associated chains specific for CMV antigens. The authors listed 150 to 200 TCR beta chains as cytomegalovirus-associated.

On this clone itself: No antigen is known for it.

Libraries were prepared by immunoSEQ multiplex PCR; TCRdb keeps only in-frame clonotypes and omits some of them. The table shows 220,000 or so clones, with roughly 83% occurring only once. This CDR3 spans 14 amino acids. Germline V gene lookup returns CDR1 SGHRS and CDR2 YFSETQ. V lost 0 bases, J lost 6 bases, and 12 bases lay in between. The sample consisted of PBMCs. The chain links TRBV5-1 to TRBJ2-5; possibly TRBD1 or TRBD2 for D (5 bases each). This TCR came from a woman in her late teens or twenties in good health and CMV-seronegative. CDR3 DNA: TGCGCCAGCAGCTTGGGACGGGACCGGCAGACCCAGTACTTC. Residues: CASSLGRDRQTQYF. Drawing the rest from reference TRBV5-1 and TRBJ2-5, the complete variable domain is KAGVTQTPRYLIKTRGQQVTLSCSPISGHRSVSWYQQTPGQGLQFLFEYFSETQRNKGNFPGRFSGRQFSNSRSEMNVSTLELGDSALYLCASSLGRDRQTQYFGPGTRLLVL.